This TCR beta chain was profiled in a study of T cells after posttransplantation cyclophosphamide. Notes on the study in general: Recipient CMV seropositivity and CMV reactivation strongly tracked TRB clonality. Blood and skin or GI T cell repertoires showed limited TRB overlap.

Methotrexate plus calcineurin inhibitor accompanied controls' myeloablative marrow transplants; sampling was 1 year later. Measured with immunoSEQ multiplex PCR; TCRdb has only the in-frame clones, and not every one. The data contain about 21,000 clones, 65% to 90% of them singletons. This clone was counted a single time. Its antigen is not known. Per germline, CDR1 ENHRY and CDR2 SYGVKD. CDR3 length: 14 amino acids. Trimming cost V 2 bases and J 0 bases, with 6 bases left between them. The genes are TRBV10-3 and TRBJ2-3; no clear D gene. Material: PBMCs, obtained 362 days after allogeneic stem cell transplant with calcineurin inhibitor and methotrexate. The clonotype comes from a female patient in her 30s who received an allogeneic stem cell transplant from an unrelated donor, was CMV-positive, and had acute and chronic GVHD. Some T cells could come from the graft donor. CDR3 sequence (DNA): TGTGCCATCAGTGAGCGGTCTAGCACAGATACGCAGTATTTT. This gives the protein CAISERSSTDTQYF.